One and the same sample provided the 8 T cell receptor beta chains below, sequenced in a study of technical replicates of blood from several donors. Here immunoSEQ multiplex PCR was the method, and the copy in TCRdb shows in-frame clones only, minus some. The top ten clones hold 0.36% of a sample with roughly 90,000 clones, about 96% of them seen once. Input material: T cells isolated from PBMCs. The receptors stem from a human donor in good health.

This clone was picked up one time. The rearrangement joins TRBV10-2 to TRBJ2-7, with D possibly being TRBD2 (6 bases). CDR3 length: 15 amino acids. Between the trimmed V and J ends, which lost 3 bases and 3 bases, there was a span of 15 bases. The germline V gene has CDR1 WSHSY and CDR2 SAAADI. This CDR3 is CASSDLGGGSYEQYF. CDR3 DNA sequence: TGCGCCAGCAGTGACCTTGGGGGAGGCAGCTACGAGCAGTACTTC.

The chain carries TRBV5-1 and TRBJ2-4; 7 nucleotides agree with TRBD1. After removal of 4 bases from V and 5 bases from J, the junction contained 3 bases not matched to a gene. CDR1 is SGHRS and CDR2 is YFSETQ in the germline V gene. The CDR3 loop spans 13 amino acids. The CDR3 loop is CASSLGQQNIQYF. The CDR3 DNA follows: TGCGCCAGCAGCCTGGGACAGCAAAACATTCAGTACTTC.

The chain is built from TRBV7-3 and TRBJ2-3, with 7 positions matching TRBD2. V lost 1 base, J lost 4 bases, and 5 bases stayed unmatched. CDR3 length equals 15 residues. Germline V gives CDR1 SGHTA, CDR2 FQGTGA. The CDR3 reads CASSLIGRAADTQYF. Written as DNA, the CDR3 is TGTGCCAGCAGCTTAATTGGGAGGGCGGCAGATACGCAGTATTTT. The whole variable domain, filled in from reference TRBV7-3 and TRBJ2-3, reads GAGVSQTPSNKVTEKGKYVELRCDPISGHTALYWYRQSLGQGPEFLIYFQGTGAADDSGLPNDRFFAVRPEGSVSTLKIQRTERGDSAVYLCASSLIGRAADTQYFGPGTRLTVL.

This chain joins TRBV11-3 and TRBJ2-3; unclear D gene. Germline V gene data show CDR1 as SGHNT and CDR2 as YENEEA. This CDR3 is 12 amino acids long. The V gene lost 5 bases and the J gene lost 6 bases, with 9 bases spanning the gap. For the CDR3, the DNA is TGTGCCAGCAGCATTAGAAGTGATACGCAGTATTTT. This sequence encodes CASSIRSDTQYF.

CDR3 region: CASSPGVSYGYTF. DNA for the CDR3: TGTGCCAGCAGCCCAGGGGTCTCCTATGGCTACACCTTC. The chain carries TRBV5-4 and TRBJ1-2; the D gene is possibly TRBD1 (6 bases). This CDR3 is built from 13 residues. The germline V gene has CDR1 SGHNT and CDR2 YYREEE (reference sequence). The V and J ends lost 4 bases and 4 bases respectively, with 11 bases between them.

In DNA form, the CDR3 reads TGTGCCAGCTCACCACGTGCAGGCCCGAACACCGGGGAGCTGTTTTTT. Protein sequence: CASSPRAGPNTGELFF. The chain links TRBV18 to TRBJ2-2, with no clear D. Trimming shortened V by 1 base and J by 0 bases, and 9 bases separated the two germline ends. From germline, CDR1 is KGHSH and CDR2 LQKENI. This CDR3 has 16 residues.

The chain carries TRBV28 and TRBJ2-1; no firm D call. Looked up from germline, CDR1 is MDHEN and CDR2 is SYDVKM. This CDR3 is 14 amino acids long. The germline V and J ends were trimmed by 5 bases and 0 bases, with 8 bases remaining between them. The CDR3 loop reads CASSPGGSYNEQFF. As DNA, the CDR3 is TGTGCCAGCAGTCCCGGTGGCTCCTACAATGAGCAGTTCTTC. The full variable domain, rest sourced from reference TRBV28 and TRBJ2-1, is DVKVTQSSRYLVKRTGEKVFLECVQDMDHENMFWYRQDPGLGLRLIYFSYDVKMKEKGDIPEGYSVSREKKERFSLILESASTNQTSMYLCASSPGGSYNEQFFGPGTRLTVL.

CDR3 residues: CSVNTNTEAFF. The CDR3 region has the DNA TGCAGCGTTAATACAAACACTGAAGCTTTCTTT. This sequence joins TRBV29-1 and TRBJ1-1, with D uncertain. Trimming shortened V by 5 bases and J by 2 bases, and 6 bases separated the two germline ends. The germline V gene has CDR1 SQVTM and CDR2 ANQGSEA. The CDR3 spans 11 residues.